This T cell receptor beta chain was documented in a study of human T cells and chemical hapten exposure. CDR1 and CDR2 (germline): LGHNA, YNFKEQ. V gave up 6 bases and J gave up 8 bases, with 11 bases separating them. This CDR3 comprises 12 residues. From the RACE reads, TCRdb called clonotypes with MiXCR, one entry per CDR3 protein. The data show some 360,000 distinct CDR3 sequences, 4.5% to 6% seen once. The sample holds many counts of this clonotype. Stated time point: pre-sensitization, week 0. Documented treatment: therapeutic diphenylcyclopropenone sensitization with weekly scalp DPC. The input for sequencing was whole blood, taken in connection with sensitization to the hapten diphenylcyclopropenone (DPC). The TCR comes from a woman aged 45-59 years with alopecia areata. Some clones in this sample may be carry-over from other donors' samples. This chain joins TRBV4-2 and TRBJ2-1; D call uncertain. The CDR3 sequence is CASSPDYDEQFF. The CDR3 DNA reads as TGTGCCAGCAGTCCCGATTATGATGAGCAGTTCTTC.